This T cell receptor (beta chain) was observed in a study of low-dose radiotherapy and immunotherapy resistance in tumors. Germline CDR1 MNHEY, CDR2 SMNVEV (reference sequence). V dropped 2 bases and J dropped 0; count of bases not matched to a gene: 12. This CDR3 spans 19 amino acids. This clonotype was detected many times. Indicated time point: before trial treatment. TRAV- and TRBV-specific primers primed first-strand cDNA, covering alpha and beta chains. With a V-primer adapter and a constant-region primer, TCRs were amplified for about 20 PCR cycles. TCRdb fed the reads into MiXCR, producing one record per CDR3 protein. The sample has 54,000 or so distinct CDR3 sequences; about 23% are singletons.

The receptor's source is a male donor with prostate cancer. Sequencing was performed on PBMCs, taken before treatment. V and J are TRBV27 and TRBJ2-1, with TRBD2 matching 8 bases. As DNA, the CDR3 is TGTGCCAGCAGTTTACCCGCCGGCGGGGGGAGGTTCTCCTACAATGAGCAGTTCTTC. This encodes CASSLPAGGGRFSYNEQFF.